This entry features one T cell receptor beta chain sequence. Focal radiation plus CTLA-4 blockade with ipilimumab was administered to patients who had chemo-refractory metastatic non-small-cell lung cancer. Here immunoSEQ multiplex PCR was the method, and the copy in TCRdb shows in-frame clones only, minus some. The table shows more than 75,000 clones, with around 74% occurring only once. Germline CDR1 is MDHEN and CDR2 is SYDVKM. V trimming: 3 bases; J trimming: 5 bases; junction bases outside the gene matches: 13. The CDR3 contains 17 residues. This specimen belongs to a study of radiotherapy plus CTLA-4 blockade in lung cancer. For the study at large: In 18% of patients, objective responses were seen; 30% to 35% had disease control.

The V gene is TRBV28, the J gene TRBJ2-5; 9 bases fit TRBD2. The material was peripheral blood, obtained from a patient treated with radiotherapy plus ipilimumab. This TCR derives from a human donor with non-small cell lung cancer who had a partial response to radiotherapy plus ipilimumab. Some clones in this sample may be carry-over from other donors' samples. The CDR3: CASSFYGEWRGGETQYF. In DNA, the CDR3 is TGTGCCAGCAGTTTTTACGGGGAATGGCGGGGGGGCGAGACCCAGTACTTC.